This T cell receptor beta chain was found in a study of T cells in Graves' hyperthyroidism and ophthalmopathy. Points on this clonotype: Its antigen is not identified.

The V end lost 7 bases, the J end lost 0 bases, and 22 bases lay between the germline ends. CDR3 length equals 18 residues. Germline CDR1 and CDR2: MNHNS and SASEGT. Overall study results and limits: Ophthalmopathy was told apart from stable hyperthyroidism by a 13 V-J model. Blood held most thyroid clonotypes expanded above 0.001 frequency.

RNA transcripts yielded amplified TCR beta CDR3 regions. Using the HTBI primer set, a first-round RT-PCR was run on the TCR CDR3. Using its own MiXCR run on the multiplex PCR reads, TCRdb lists one record per CDR3 protein. The sample includes around 600,000 distinct CDR3 sequences, 14% of them seen just once. Orbital computed tomography, thyroid ultrasound, serum thyroxine and TRAb, and clinical symptoms together informed the diagnoses. The genes are TRBV6-1 and TRBJ1-5; a possible D gene is TRBD1 (6 bases). The source is a woman aged 45-60 years with Graves' ophthalmopathy. Sequencing input: blood. The CDR3, as DNA: TGTGCCAGCACTGTATCGGGACACTTTGCGCATAGCAATCAGCCCCAGCATTTT. It specifies CASTVSGHFAHSNQPQHF.